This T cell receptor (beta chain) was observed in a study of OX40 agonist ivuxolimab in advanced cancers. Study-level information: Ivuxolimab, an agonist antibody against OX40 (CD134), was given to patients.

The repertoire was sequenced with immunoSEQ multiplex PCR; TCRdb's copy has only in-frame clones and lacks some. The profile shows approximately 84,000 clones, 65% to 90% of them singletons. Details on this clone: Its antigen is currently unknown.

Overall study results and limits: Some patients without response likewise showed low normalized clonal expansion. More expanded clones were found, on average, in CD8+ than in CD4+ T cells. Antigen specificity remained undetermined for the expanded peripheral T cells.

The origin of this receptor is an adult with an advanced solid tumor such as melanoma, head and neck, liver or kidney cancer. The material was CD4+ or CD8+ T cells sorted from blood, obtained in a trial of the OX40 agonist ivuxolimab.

The CDR3 sequence: CASSGGTRGEKLFF. For the CDR3, the DNA is TGTGCCAGCAGCGGGGGGACGAGGGGAGAAAAACTGTTTTTT. V gene TRBV2 combines with J gene TRBJ1-4, with D tentatively TRBD1 (5 bases). The CDR3 sequence is 14 residues long. Trimming removed 6 bases from V and 8 bases from J, with 16 bases in between. CDR1 is SNHLY, CDR2 FYNNEI, per germline.